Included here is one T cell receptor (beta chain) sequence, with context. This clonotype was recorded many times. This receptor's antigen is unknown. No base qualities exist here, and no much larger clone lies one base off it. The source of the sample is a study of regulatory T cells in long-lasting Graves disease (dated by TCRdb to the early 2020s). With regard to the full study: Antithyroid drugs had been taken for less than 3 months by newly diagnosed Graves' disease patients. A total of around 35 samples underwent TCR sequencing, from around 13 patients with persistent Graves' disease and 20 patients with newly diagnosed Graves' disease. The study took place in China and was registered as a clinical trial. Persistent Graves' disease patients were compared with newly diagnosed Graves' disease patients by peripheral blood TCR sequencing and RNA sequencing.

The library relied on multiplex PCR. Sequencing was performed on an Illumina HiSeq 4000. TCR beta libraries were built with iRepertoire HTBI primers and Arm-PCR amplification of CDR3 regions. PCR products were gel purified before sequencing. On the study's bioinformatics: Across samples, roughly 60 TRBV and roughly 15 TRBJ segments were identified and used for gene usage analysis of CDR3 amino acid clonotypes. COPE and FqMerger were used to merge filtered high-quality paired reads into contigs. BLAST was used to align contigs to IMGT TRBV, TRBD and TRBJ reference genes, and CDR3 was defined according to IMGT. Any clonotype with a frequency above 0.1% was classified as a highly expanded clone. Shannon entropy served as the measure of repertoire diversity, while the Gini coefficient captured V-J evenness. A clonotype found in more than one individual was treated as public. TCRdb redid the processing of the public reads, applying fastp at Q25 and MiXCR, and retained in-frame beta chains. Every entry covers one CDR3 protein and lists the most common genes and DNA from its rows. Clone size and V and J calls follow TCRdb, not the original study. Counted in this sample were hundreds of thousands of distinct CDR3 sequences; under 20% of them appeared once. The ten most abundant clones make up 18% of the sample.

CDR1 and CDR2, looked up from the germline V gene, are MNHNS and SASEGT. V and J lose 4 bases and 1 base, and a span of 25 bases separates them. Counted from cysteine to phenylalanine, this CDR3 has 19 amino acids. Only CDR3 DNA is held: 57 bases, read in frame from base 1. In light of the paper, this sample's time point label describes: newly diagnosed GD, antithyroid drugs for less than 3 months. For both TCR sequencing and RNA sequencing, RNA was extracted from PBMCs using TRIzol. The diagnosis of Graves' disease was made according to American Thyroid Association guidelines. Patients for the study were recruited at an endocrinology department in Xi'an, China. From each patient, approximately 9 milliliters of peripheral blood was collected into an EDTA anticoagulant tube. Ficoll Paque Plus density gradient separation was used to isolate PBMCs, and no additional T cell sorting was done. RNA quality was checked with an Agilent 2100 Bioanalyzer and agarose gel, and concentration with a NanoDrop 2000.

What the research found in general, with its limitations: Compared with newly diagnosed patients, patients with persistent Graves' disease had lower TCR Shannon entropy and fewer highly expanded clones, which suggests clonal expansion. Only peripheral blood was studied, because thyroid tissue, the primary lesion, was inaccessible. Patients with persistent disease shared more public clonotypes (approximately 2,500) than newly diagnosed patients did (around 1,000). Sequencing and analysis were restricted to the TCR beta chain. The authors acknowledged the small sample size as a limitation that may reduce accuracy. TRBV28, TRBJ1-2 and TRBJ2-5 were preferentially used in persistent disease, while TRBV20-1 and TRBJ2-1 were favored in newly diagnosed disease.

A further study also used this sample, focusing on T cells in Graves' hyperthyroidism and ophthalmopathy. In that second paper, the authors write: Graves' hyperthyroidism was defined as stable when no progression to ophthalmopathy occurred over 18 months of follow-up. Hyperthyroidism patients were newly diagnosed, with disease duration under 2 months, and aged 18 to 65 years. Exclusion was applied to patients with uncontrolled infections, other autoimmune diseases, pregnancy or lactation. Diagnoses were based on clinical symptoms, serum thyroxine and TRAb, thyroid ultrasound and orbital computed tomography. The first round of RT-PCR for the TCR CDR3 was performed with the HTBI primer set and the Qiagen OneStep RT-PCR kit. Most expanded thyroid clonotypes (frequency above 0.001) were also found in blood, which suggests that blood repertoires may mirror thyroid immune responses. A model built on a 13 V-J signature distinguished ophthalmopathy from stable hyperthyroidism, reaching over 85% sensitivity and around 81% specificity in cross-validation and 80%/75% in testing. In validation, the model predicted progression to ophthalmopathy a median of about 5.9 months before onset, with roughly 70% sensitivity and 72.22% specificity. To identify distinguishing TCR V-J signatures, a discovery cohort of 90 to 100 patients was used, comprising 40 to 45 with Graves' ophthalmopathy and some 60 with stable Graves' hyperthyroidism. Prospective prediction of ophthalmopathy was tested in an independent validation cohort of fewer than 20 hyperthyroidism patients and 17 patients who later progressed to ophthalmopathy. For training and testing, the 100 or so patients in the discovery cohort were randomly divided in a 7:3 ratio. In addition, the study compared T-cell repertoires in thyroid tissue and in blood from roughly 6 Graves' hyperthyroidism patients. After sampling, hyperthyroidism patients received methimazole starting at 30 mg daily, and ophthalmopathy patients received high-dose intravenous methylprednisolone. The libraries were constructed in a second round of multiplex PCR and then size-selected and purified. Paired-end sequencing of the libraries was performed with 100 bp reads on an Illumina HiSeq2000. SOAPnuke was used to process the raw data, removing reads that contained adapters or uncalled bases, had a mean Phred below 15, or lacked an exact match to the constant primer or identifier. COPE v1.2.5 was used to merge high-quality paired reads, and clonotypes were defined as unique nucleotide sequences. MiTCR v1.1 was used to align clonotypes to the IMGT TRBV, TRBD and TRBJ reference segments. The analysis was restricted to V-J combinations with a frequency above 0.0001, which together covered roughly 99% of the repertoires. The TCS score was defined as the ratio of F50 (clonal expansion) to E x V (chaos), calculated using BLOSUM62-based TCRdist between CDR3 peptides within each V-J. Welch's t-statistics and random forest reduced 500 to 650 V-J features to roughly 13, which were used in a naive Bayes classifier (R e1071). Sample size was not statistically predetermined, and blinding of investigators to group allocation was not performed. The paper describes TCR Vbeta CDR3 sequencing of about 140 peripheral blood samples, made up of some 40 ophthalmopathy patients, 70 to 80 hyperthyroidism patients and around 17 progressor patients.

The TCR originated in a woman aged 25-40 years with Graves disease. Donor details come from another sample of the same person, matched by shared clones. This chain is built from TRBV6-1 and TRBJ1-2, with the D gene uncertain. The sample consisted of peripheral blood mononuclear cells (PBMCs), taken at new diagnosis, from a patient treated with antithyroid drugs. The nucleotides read TGTGCCAGCAGTGTCGACTCCAGGAGACTCGACTACTTTAACTATGGCTACACCTTC. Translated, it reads CASSVDSRRLDYFNYGYTF.